These 29 T cell receptor beta chains came from one sample sequenced in a study of T cells expressing NK-cell markers. TCRdb re-called the 5' RACE reads, yielding one record per CDR3 amino acid sequence without DNA. The sample's table shows about 120,000 distinct CDR3 sequences. The source material was blood T cells: a sorted CD56 or NKG2C T cell subset, CD4+ or CD8+ T cells, or bulk PBMC T cells (not recorded which). These receptors all come from a woman between 18 and 75 years old in good health.

The rearrangement links TRBV28 to TRBJ1-1. Germline lookup yields CDR1 MDHEN and CDR2 SYDVKM. This CDR3 spans 13 amino acids. CDR3 region: CASRFLLNTEAFF.

The rearrangement uses TRBV14 and TRBJ2-7; TCRdb proposes TRBD1, but this gene call is untestable without DNA. CDR1 and CDR2 (germline): SGHDN, FVKESK. This CDR3 contains 14 residues. The CDR3 sequence: CASSHRSRGYEQYF.

The gene calls are TRBV6-1 and TRBJ2-7; the D call of TRBD2 rests on TCRdb alone, since no DNA is present to check it. Germline CDR1 and CDR2: MNHNS and SASEGT. This CDR3 has 14 residues. CDR3 sequence: CASRGLAGTYEQYF.

The rearrangement uses TRBV9 and TRBJ2-7. Germline CDR1 SGDLS, CDR2 YYNGEE. The CDR3 has 14 residues. The CDR3 is CASNIGPADYEQYF.

The rearrangement uses TRBV4-1 and TRBJ1-2. Germline CDR1 MGHRA, CDR2 YSYEKL. The CDR3 is 14 amino acids. The CDR3 sequence: CASTPAPVDYGYTF.

This chain uses TRBV5-1 with TRBJ1-1; TCRdb's assignment of TRBD1 cannot be checked, as there is no DNA. The V gene's germline CDR1 is SGHRS and CDR2 YFSETQ. The CDR3 is 12 amino acids. The CDR3 reads CASSDRGTEAFF.

The V and J genes are TRBV4-2 and TRBJ2-7. The V gene's germline CDR1 is LGHNA and CDR2 YNFKEQ. This CDR3 comprises 13 residues. CDR3 protein: CASSQDLPYEQYF.

The chain employs TRBV10-3 and TRBJ1-5; TCRdb returns TRBD1, unconfirmable since there is no DNA. The CDR3 loop spans 14 amino acids. CDR1 is ENHRY, CDR2 SYGVKD, per germline. This CDR3 reads CAISGSTGVKPQHF.

The genes are TRBV12-3 or TRBV12-4 and TRBJ1-1; no DNA is available, so the TRBD1 call from TCRdb remains unchecked. The CDR3 runs to 14 residues. The CDR3 region is CASRGRDSNTEAFF.

The chain couples TRBV9 to TRBJ1-6; TCRdb calls TRBD1, which cannot be checked without DNA. This CDR3 spans 14 amino acids. Germline V gene lookup returns CDR1 SGDLS and CDR2 YYNGEE. CDR3 sequence reads: CASGGQGNNSPLHF.

This chain links TRBV29-1 with TRBJ1-1; with no DNA, the TCRdb D assignment of TRBD1 cannot be verified. Per the germline V gene, CDR1 is SQVTM and CDR2 is ANQGSEA. This CDR3 region has 16 residues. CDR3 residues: CSVADRLMFGNTEAFF.

The chain employs TRBV6-2 or TRBV6-3 and TRBJ1-6. Per germline, CDR1 MNHEY and CDR2 SVGEGT. This CDR3 is 13 amino acids long. This CDR3 reads CASSASGGSPLHF.

This sequence joins TRBV4-3 and TRBJ2-5; TCRdb lists TRBD1, though no DNA is available to test this call. Germline V CDR1 and CDR2: LGHNA, YSLEER. The CDR3 is 16 residues long. The CDR3 loop reads CASSQDLRQGIETQYF.

The rearrangement uses TRBV20-1 and TRBJ2-7; the TCRdb D gene call, TRBD1, has no DNA to confirm it. Per the germline V gene, CDR1 is DFQATT and CDR2 is SNEGSKA (reference sequence). CDR3 length: 12 residues. The CDR3 loop reads CSAVTGSYEQYF.

The V and J genes are TRBV12-3 or TRBV12-4 and TRBJ1-6; TCRdb gives TRBD1 as the D gene, but with no DNA this cannot be confirmed. The length of the CDR3 is 15 residues. The CDR3 sequence: CASTPAGTLNSHLHF.

The chain links TRBV29-1 to TRBJ2-6. The germline CDR1 and CDR2 sequences are SQVTM and ANQGSEA. CDR3 size: 15 residues. CDR3 amino acids: CSVELISSGANVLTF. Looking up the rest from reference TRBV29-1 and TRBJ2-6 gives the full variable domain: SAVISQKPSRDICQRGTSLTIQCQVDSQVTMMFWYRQQPGQSLTLIATANQGSEATYESGFVIDKFPISRPNLTFSTLTVSNMSPEDSSIYLCSVELISSGANVLTFGAGSRLTVL.

The chain is built from TRBV4-3 and TRBJ1-2; TCRdb's D call of TRBD1 is untestable without DNA. The V gene's germline CDR1 is LGHNA and CDR2 YSLEER. This CDR3 contains 14 residues. CDR3 amino acids: CASSQDGAIYGYTF.

This sequence joins TRBV7-2 and TRBJ2-7; the TRBD1 assignment by TCRdb is unverifiable without DNA. Germline V CDR1 and CDR2: SGHTA, FQGNSA. CDR3 size: 16 residues. CDR3 protein: CASSQEGGGASYEQYF.

This chain links TRBV5-5 with TRBJ1-5. Germline CDR1 and CDR2: SGHKS and YYEKEE (reference sequence). The CDR3 has 14 residues. The CDR3 loop reads CASSLWMSNQPQHF.

The chain is built from TRBV12-3 or TRBV12-4 and TRBJ1-6; TCRdb indicates TRBD1, and absent DNA this call remains unverified. The CDR3 is 15 residues long. This CDR3 reads CASSADHSLDSPLHF.

The rearrangement joins TRBV29-1 to TRBJ1-2; TCRdb calls TRBD1, which cannot be checked without DNA. Germline lookup yields CDR1 SQVTM and CDR2 ANQGSEA. CDR3 length: 16 residues. CDR3 sequence: CSASMVMGEEAYSYTF.

The chain couples TRBV5-1 to TRBJ2-7. The CDR3 runs 11 residues. Germline V gene lookup returns CDR1 SGHRS and CDR2 YFSETQ. CDR3 region: CASSGSYEQYF.

J is TRBJ2-1 and V is TRBV19; the D call of TRBD2 rests on TCRdb alone, since no DNA is present to check it. CDR1 LNHDA and CDR2 SQIVND come from the germline V gene (reference sequence). The CDR3 sequence is 15 residues long. The CDR3 sequence is CASSIGRDYNHEQFF.

The chain is built from TRBV5-1 and TRBJ2-7. CDR1 and CDR2 (germline): SGHRS, YFSETQ. The CDR3 has 14 amino acids. CDR3 amino acids: CASSLGLGPYEQYF.

CDR3 protein: CASSSSLSEQFF. The chain joins TRBV5-4 to TRBJ2-1. Germline CDR1 SGHNT, CDR2 YYREEE (reference sequence). The length of the CDR3 is 12 residues. The full variable domain, with the rest looked up from reference TRBV5-4 and TRBJ2-1, is ETGVTQSPTHLIKTRGQQVTLRCSSQSGHNTVSWYQQALGQGPQFIFQYYREEENGRGNFPPRFSGLQFPNYSSELNVNALELDDSALYLCASSSSLSEQFFGPGTRLTVL.

The chain combines TRBV7-9 with TRBJ1-5. The CDR3 contains 14 residues. The germline CDR1 and CDR2 sequences are SEHNR and FQNEAQ (reference sequence). This chain's CDR3 is CASSLGPTNQPQHF.

This chain links TRBV6-2 or TRBV6-3 with TRBJ2-1; without DNA, the TCRdb call of TRBD1 cannot be checked. CDR1 is MNHEY, CDR2 SVGEGT, per germline. The CDR3 extends over 15 amino acids. CDR3 sequence: CASSYFTGLASEQFF.

This chain links TRBV25-1 with TRBJ2-3; TCRdb's D call of TRBD2 is untestable without DNA. Germline V gives CDR1 MGHDK, CDR2 SYGVNS. CDR3 length: 18 residues. The CDR3 spells CASSDQRTSGGTTDTQYF.

J is TRBJ1-5 and V is TRBV19. Germline V CDR1 and CDR2: LNHDA, SQIVND (reference sequence). CDR3 length: 14 residues. The CDR3 here is CASSILDPNQPQHF. Supplemented by reference TRBV19 and TRBJ1-5, the full variable domain reads DGGITQSPKYLFRKEGQNVTLSCEQNLNHDAMYWYRQDPGQGLRLIYYSQIVNDFQKGDIAEGYSVSREKKESFPLTVTSAQKNPTAFYLCASSILDPNQPQHFGDGTRLSIL.